The 27 T cell receptor beta chains in this list originate from one sample, sequenced in a study of graft-versus-host responses after intestinal transplantation. Measured with immunoSEQ multiplex PCR; TCRdb has only the in-frame clones, and not every one. The sample includes 99,000 or so clones, just under 95% of them seen just once. For these receptors, no antigen is known. The starting material was unstimulated CD8+ T cells sorted from spleen or lymph node cells, obtained before transplant. These receptors originate from a human donor who was the organ donor for an intestinal transplant.

The chain joins TRBV6-1 to TRBJ2-7; D is ambiguous. CDR1 MNHNS and CDR2 SASEGT come from the germline V gene. The CDR3 loop spans 13 amino acids. The V end lost 8 bases, the J end lost 2 bases, and 13 bases lay between the germline ends. As DNA, the CDR3 is TGTGCCAGCGACTCTTGGCTAGCCTACGAGCAGTACTTC. Protein: CASDSWLAYEQYF.

This sequence joins TRBV5-1 and TRBJ2-7, with 7 bases aligning to TRBD2. This CDR3 is built from 16 residues. V lost 5 bases to trimming and J lost 2 bases; unmatched junction nucleotides: 13. Germline loops: CDR1 SGHRS, CDR2 YFSETQ. The CDR3 DNA follows: TGCGCCAGCAGTGGGGGGGTGTGGGAGCCGCCCTACGAGCAGTACTTC. Protein sequence: CASSGGVWEPPYEQYF. The variable domain in full, with the rest retrieved from reference TRBV5-1 and TRBJ2-7, is KAGVTQTPRYLIKTRGQQVTLSCSPISGHRSVSWYQQTPGQGLQFLFEYFSETQRNKGNFPGRFSGRQFSNSRSEMNVSTLELGDSALYLCASSGGVWEPPYEQYFGPGTRLTVT.

The chain couples TRBV9 to TRBJ2-7; perhaps TRBD1 as D (6 bases). Trimming stripped 3 bases from V and 3 bases from J, with 13 bases between. This CDR3 spans 14 amino acids. Germline V lookup: CDR1 SGDLS, CDR2 YYNGEE. CDR3 nucleotide sequence: TGTGCCAGCAGCGCACGACAGGATTACTACGAGCAGTACTTC. Encoded protein: CASSARQDYYEQYF. The entire variable domain, with the rest obtained from reference TRBV9 and TRBJ2-7, is as follows: DSGVTQTPKHLITATGQRVTLRCSPRSGDLSVYWYQQSLDQGLQFLIQYYNGEERAKGNILERFSAQQFPDLHSELNLSSLELGDSALYFCASSARQDYYEQYFGPGTRLTVT.

The chain is built from TRBV15 and TRBJ2-5; D is undetermined. The length of the CDR3 is 13 residues. The V and J ends lost 1 base and 3 bases respectively, with 6 bases between them. Germline values: CDR1 LNHNV, CDR2 YYDKDF (reference sequence). CDR3 protein: CATSRVLEETQYF. CDR3 in DNA: TGTGCCACCAGCAGAGTCCTCGAAGAGACCCAGTACTTC.

This chain uses TRBV7-8 with TRBJ2-7; 16 bases align to TRBD2. The V and J ends lost 0 bases and 5 bases, in that order; junction bases with no gene match: 4. Germline CDR1 reads SGHVS; CDR2 reads FQNEAQ. CDR3 length: 17 residues. The CDR3 region has the DNA TGTGCCAGCAGCTTAGCCGGGACTAGCGGGGGGGTCCACGAGCAGTACTTC. Translating it yields CASSLAGTSGGVHEQYF.

This sequence joins TRBV9 and TRBJ1-1; D possibly corresponds to TRBD1 (5 bases). Trimming removed 7 bases from V and 1 base from J, with 14 bases in between. The CDR3 has 14 amino acids. Germline V lookup: CDR1 SGDLS, CDR2 YYNGEE. CDR3 residues: CASGGASGNTEAFF. The DNA for the CDR3 is TGTGCCAGCGGAGGGGCCAGTGGGAACACTGAAGCTTTCTTT.

The chain recombines TRBV30 with TRBJ1-1; D not certain. CDR3 length equals 13 residues. Germline V gives CDR1 GTSNPN, CDR2 SVGIG (reference sequence). Trimming took off 0 bases at V and 3 bases at J, with 8 bases between the two ends. The CDR3 DNA is TGTGCCTGGAGTGTACGGGAGGACACTGAAGCTTTCTTT. This encodes CAWSVREDTEAFF. Using reference TRBV30 and TRBJ1-1 for the parts outside the CDR3, the full variable domain is SQTIHQWPATLVQPVGSPLSLECTVEGTSNPNLYWYRQAAGRGLQLLFYSVGIGQISSEVPQNLSASRPQDRQFILSSKKLLLSDSGFYLCAWSVREDTEAFFGQGTRLTVV.

The gene calls are TRBV5-5 and TRBJ2-6; D gene ambiguous. The germline CDR1 and CDR2 sequences are SGHKS and YYEKEE (reference sequence). Trimming stripped 0 bases from V and 0 bases from J, with 13 bases between. CDR3 length equals 18 residues. CDR3 nucleotides: TGTGCCAGCAGCTTGGTTACACAGCTTACCTCTGGGGCCAACGTCCTGACTTTC. Its protein is CASSLVTQLTSGANVLTF.

This chain links TRBV15 with TRBJ1-4; D gene unclear. Per the germline V gene, CDR1 is LNHNV and CDR2 is YYDKDF (reference sequence). This CDR3 spans 14 amino acids. Trimming removed 5 bases from V and 4 bases from J, with 11 bases in between. CDR3 amino acids: CATSGRTGNEKLFF. Written as DNA, the CDR3 is TGTGCCACCAGCGGGAGGACTGGTAATGAAAAACTGTTTTTT.

DNA of the CDR3: TGTGCCAGCAGTCTTAGCGGGAGGGCCGGGAGGAAGCACGAGCAGTACTTC. It encodes CASSLSGRAGRKHEQYF. This chain connects TRBV2 to TRBJ2-7; TRBD2 matches at 11 bases. The germline gives CDR1 SNHLY, CDR2 FYNNEI. This CDR3 spans 17 amino acids. Losses at the gene ends were 5 bases for V and 5 bases for J; bases not matched to a gene: 14.

The chain couples TRBV30 to TRBJ2-2; D gene uncertain. The CDR3 is 13 amino acids. The germline V gene has CDR1 GTSNPN and CDR2 SVGIG (reference sequence). V lost 0 bases and J lost 2, with 4 bases in between. The CDR3 nucleotides are TGTGCCTGGAGTGTCCGTAACACCGGGGAGCTGTTTTTT. It translates to CAWSVRNTGELFF.

The chain links TRBV28 to TRBJ1-4; 7 positions match TRBD1. The CDR3 covers 15 residues. V trimming: 3 bases; J trimming: 3 bases; junction bases outside the gene matches: 4. Germline V gene sequence: CDR1 MDHEN, CDR2 SYDVKM. CDR3 residues: CASSFRQGANEKLFF. The CDR3 DNA sequence: TGTGCCAGCAGTTTCAGACAGGGAGCTAATGAAAAACTGTTTTTT.

This clone was picked up one time. The chain uses TRBV2 and TRBJ2-2; a possible D gene is TRBD2 (5 bases). The ends were cut back, 1 base at V and 6 bases at J, with 15 bases in the middle. Germline V gene lookup returns CDR1 SNHLY and CDR2 FYNNEI. The CDR3 consists of 16 residues. CDR3: CASSEEVLVVAGELFF. CDR3 sequence (DNA): TGTGCCAGCAGTGAAGAGGTACTAGTGGTCGCCGGGGAGCTGTTTTTT.

The gene calls are TRBV29-1 and TRBJ2-7, with TRBD1 matching over 7 bases. Germline assignment: CDR1 SQVTM and CDR2 ANQGSEA. The CDR3 runs 14 residues. V shed 5 bases and J 0 bases; nucleotides not matched to a gene: 7. CDR3 protein: CSVTDRATSYEQYF. The CDR3 nucleotides read TGCAGCGTTACCGACAGGGCTACCTCCTACGAGCAGTACTTC.

The chain couples TRBV15 to TRBJ1-5; D may be TRBD1 (5 bases). V lost 1 base, J lost 6 bases, and 10 bases lay in between. Germline lookup yields CDR1 LNHNV and CDR2 YYDKDF (reference sequence). This CDR3 has 14 residues. CDR3 nucleotide sequence: TGTGCCACCAGCAGAGCATCAGGGATTCAGCCCCAGCATTTT. Translation: CATSRASGIQPQHF. The whole variable domain, filled in from reference TRBV15 and TRBJ1-5, reads DAMVIQNPRYQVTQFGKPVTLSCSQTLNHNVMYWYQQKSSQAPKLLFHYYDKDFNNEADTPDNFQSRRPNTSFCFLDIRSPGLGDTAMYLCATSRASGIQPQHFGDGTRLSIL.

In this sample, this clone turned up a few times. The rearrangement uses TRBV7-9 and TRBJ1-2; D is uncertain. V was shortened by 1 base and J by 4 bases, with 10 bases between the two germline ends. This CDR3 contains 14 residues. Germline CDR1 is SEHNR and CDR2 is FQNEAQ (reference sequence). The CDR3 loop is CASSLVYPFYGYTF. CDR3 in DNA: TGTGCCAGCAGCTTAGTTTATCCCTTCTATGGCTACACCTTC.

The V call is TRBV6-5, the J call TRBJ1-1, with D perhaps matching TRBD1 (5 bases). CDR1 is MNHEY and CDR2 is SVGAGI in the germline V gene. With 3 bases removed from V and 1 base from J, the gap between germline ends came to 12 bases. The CDR3 has 15 amino acids. The CDR3 nucleotides read TGTGCCAGCAGTTATGCTTTGGGGGGGAACACTGAAGCTTTCTTT. Amino acid sequence: CASSYALGGNTEAFF.

V usage is TRBV27 and J usage is TRBJ2-7; 9 bases are a match to TRBD1. The V gene's germline CDR1 is MNHEY and CDR2 SMNVEV (reference sequence). V trimming: 2 bases; J trimming: 4 bases; junction bases outside the gene matches: 6. The CDR3 length is 15 residues. This CDR3 reads CASSLRGQGNYEQYF. In DNA, the CDR3 is TGTGCCAGCAGTTTACGGGGACAGGGTAATTACGAGCAGTACTTC.

This clone was detected once. This chain uses TRBV6-5 with TRBJ2-1, with TRBD2 as a possible D gene (6 bases). The V and J ends lost 6 bases and 9 bases respectively, with 18 bases between them. The CDR3 extends over 14 amino acids. CDR1 is MNHEY, CDR2 SVGAGI, per germline. The DNA of the CDR3 is TGTGCCAGCAGGGGGTCGGGAGTAAGTACTGAGCAGTTCTTC. Amino acid sequence: CASRGSGVSTEQFF.

This clone has just one count. The V call is TRBV10-1, the J call TRBJ2-5, with D possibly being TRBD2 (5 bases). Germline V gene lookup returns CDR1 WNHNN and CDR2 SYGVQD (reference sequence). Trimming removed 3 bases at V and 3 bases at J, with 8 bases between. The CDR3 totals 13 residues. CDR3 in DNA: TGCGCCAGCAGTGATTCAGCGGAAGAGACCCAGTACTTC. As protein: CASSDSAEETQYF.

In DNA, the CDR3 is TGTGCCAGCAGCCCCAGCCGGGGGACCGGGGAGCTGTTTTTT. Its protein is CASSPSRGTGELFF. The chain joins TRBV9 to TRBJ2-2, with D possibly TRBD2 on 6 matching bases. The CDR3 is 14 amino acids. The ends were cut back, 4 bases at V and 5 bases at J, with 12 bases in the middle. The V gene's germline CDR1 is SGDLS and CDR2 YYNGEE.

The chain couples TRBV28 to TRBJ1-1, with 7 positions matching TRBD1. The CDR3 consists of 15 residues. J was trimmed by 5 bases and V by 3 bases; bases with no gene match: 9. Germline V CDR1 and CDR2: MDHEN, SYDVKM. The DNA for the CDR3 is TGTGCCAGCAGTTTTTCTGGGTCAGGGGGAACTGAAGCTTTCTTT. Translating it yields CASSFSGSGGTEAFF.

The V and J genes are TRBV2 and TRBJ1-5, with 12 bases that match TRBD1. Trimming cost V 3 bases and J 0 bases; bases outside gene matches: 12. Germline assignment: CDR1 SNHLY and CDR2 FYNNEI. CDR3 size: 20 residues. The chain's CDR3 is CASSDVSGQGAPYSNQPQHF. The CDR3 nucleotides read TGTGCCAGCAGTGATGTTTCGGGACAGGGGGCTCCTTATAGCAATCAGCCCCAGCATTTT.

The chain combines TRBV6-1 with TRBJ1-1; 10 bases are shared with TRBD1. This CDR3 is built from 13 residues. Germline CDR1 MNHNS, CDR2 SASEGT. J lost 7 bases, V lost 7 bases, and 6 bases had no gene match. Here the CDR3 reads CASNPTGGNEAFF. CDR3 nucleotide sequence: TGTGCCAGCAATCCGACAGGGGGCAATGAAGCTTTCTTT.

This clone was observed a few times. The rearrangement joins TRBV30 to TRBJ2-5; D gene unclear. The V gene's germline CDR1 is GTSNPN and CDR2 SVGIG (reference sequence). V lost 4 bases, J lost 2 bases, and 8 bases lay in between. This CDR3 contains 12 residues. The CDR3: CAWMGPQETQYF. Here the CDR3 DNA reads TGTGCCTGGATGGGCCCTCAAGAGACCCAGTACTTC.

The rearrangement links TRBV5-4 to TRBJ1-2; D unresolved. The CDR3 is 13 residues long. Looked up from germline, CDR1 is SGHNT and CDR2 is YYREEE (reference sequence). V dropped 2 bases and J dropped 4 bases, with 9 bases sitting between them. In DNA, the CDR3 is TGTGCCAGCAGCTTTTCAGGCTCCTATGGCTACACCTTC. It specifies CASSFSGSYGYTF.

This chain's CDR3 is CASSSLSGSGRFSYNEQFF. DNA of the CDR3: TGTGCCAGCAGCTCCCTTTCGGGTAGCGGGAGGTTCTCCTACAATGAGCAGTTCTTC. This chain links TRBV5-6 with TRBJ2-1; 10 nucleotides agree with TRBD2. Germline-derived CDR1 and CDR2 are SGHDT and YYEEEE. The V gene end was trimmed by 3 bases and the J gene end by 0 bases; junction bases not matched to a gene: 12. The CDR3 contains 19 residues.